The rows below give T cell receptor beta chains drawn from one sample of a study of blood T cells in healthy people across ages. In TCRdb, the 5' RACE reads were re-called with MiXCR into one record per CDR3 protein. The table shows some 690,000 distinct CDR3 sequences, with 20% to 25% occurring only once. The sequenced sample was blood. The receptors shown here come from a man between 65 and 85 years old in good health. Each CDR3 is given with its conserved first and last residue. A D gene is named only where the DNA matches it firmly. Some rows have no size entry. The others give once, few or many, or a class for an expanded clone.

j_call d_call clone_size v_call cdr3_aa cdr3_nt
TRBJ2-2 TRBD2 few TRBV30 CAWTPLAGNTGELFF TGTGCCTGGACCCCTTTAGCGGGGAACACCGGGGAGCTGTTTTTT
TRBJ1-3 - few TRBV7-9 CASSPRTPPGSSGNTIYF TGTGCCAGCAGCCCCAGGACGCCTCCGGGAAGTTCTGGAAACACCATATATTTT
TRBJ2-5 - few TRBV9 CASTRTLYETQYF TGTGCCAGCACCCGGACTCTGTATGAGACCCAGTACTTC
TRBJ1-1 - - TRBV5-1 CASSQSTGSNTEAFF TGCGCCAGCAGCCAATCGACAGGATCGAACACTGAAGCTTTCTTT
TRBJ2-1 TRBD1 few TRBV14 CASSQGQGAPHNEQFF TGTGCCAGCAGCCAGGGACAGGGGGCGCCTCACAATGAGCAGTTCTTC
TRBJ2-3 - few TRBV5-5 CASSLVKGGTDTQYF TGTGCCAGCAGCTTGGTGAAAGGGGGAACAGATACGCAGTACTTT
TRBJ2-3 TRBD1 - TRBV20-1 CSSSQGSDTQYF TGCAGCTCCTCACAGGGGTCAGATACGCAGTATTTT
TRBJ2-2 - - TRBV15 CATSRDISPNTGELFF TGTGCCACCAGCAGAGATATATCTCCGAACACCGGGGAGCTGTTTTTT
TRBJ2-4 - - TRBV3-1 CASSQVGRDLKNIQYF TGTGCCAGCAGCCAAGTGGGGCGGGACCTCAAAAACATTCAGTACTTC
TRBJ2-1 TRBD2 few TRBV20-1 CSALPTSGTGGEQFF TGCAGTGCTCTCCCGACTAGCGGGACGGGGGGTGAGCAGTTCTTC
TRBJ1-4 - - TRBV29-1 CSVEDRVTGGEKLFF TGCAGCGTTGAAGATAGGGTGACAGGCGGCGAAAAACTGTTTTTT
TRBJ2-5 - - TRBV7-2 CASSLAGTNLETQYF TGTGCCAGCAGCTTAGCCGGGACCAACCTAGAGACCCAGTACTTC
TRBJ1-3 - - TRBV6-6 CASSLDFMGNTIYF TGTGCCAGCAGCCTAGATTTTATGGGAAACACCATATATTTT
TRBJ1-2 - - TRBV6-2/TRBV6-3 CASSPGTGGLFGGYTF TGTGCCAGCAGTCCGGGGACCGGGGGGCTCTTTGGTGGCTACACCTTC
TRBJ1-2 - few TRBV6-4 CASSEEFGAYGYTF TGTGCCAGCAGTGAGGAGTTCGGGGCCTATGGCTACACCTTC
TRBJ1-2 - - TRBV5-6 CASSLTGTQGKIYTF TGTGCCAGCAGCTTGACCGGGACCCAAGGGAAGATCTACACCTTC
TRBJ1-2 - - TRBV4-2 CASSQELMEGYGYTF TGTGCCAGCAGCCAAGAGTTGATGGAAGGCTATGGCTACACCTTC
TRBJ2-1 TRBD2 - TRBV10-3 CAISDTSGGNEQFF TGTGCCATCAGTGATACTAGCGGAGGCAATGAGCAGTTCTTC
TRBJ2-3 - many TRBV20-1 CSARWPAGSDTQYF TGCAGTGCTAGGTGGCCCGCGGGGTCAGATACGCAGTATTTT
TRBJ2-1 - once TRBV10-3 CAISDGGRATSSHNEQFF TGTGCCATCAGTGATGGGGGCCGCGCGACAAGCTCCCACAATGAGCAGTTCTTC
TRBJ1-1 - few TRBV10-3 CAISENGREGSNF TGTGCCATCAGTGAGAACGGCAGGGAGGGATCCAACTTT
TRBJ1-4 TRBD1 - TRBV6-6 CASSRGQYEKLFF TGTGCCAGCAGCAGGGGACAGTATGAAAAACTGTTTTTT
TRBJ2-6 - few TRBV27 CASSNGGGGANVLTF TGTGCCAGCAGTAACGGGGGTGGTGGGGCCAACGTCCTGACTTTC
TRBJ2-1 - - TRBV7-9 CASGGEGGTNYNEQFF TGTGCCAGCGGAGGGGAAGGGGGCACCAACTACAATGAGCAGTTCTTC
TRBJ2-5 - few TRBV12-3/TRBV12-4 CASKAGASDLPRFF TGTGCCAGCAAGGCTGGGGCTAGCGACCTCCCTCGGTTCTTC
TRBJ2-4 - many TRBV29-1 CSVVRQGGNIQYF TGCAGCGTTGTAAGACAGGGAGGAAACATTCAGTACTTC
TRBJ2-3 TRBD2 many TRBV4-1 CASSQGLADYTDTQYF TGCGCCAGCAGCCAGGGACTAGCGGATTACACAGATACGCAGTATTTT
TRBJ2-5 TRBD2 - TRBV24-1 CATSDRLATETQYF TGTGCCACCAGTGACAGACTAGCTACAGAGACCCAGTACTTC
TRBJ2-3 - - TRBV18 CASSPRPERPRETQYF TGTGCCAGCTCACCACGGCCGGAGCGCCCACGGGAGACGCAGTATTTT
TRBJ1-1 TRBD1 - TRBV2 CASSAADRGLGEAFF TGTGCCAGCAGTGCAGCCGACAGGGGGCTGGGTGAAGCTTTCTTT
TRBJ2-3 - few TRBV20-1 CSARDGNLVREPQYF TGCAGTGCTAGAGATGGAAACTTGGTTAGGGAGCCGCAGTATTTT
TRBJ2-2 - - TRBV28 CASSEQTNTGELFF TGTGCCAGCAGTGAACAGACGAACACCGGGGAGCTGTTTTTT
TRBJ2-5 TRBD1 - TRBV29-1 CSVVSHRGWETQYF TGCAGCGTTGTGTCTCACAGGGGGTGGGAGACCCAGTACTTC
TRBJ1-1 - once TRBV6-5 CASSRQKANTEAFF TGTGCCAGCAGTAGACAAAAAGCGAACACTGAAGCTTTCTTT
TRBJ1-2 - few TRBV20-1 CSAKRIGDYGYTF TGCAGTGCCAAAAGGATAGGGGACTATGGCTACACCTTC
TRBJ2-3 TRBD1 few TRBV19 CASSGRTGGPADTQYF TGTGCCAGTAGTGGCCGGACAGGGGGCCCTGCAGATACGCAGTATTTT
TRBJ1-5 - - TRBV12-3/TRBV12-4 CASLPARVNQPQHF TGTGCCAGCCTCCCGGCCAGGGTTAATCAGCCCCAGCATTTT
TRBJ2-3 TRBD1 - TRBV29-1 CSVRLGQVPTDTQYF TGCAGCGTTAGACTTGGACAGGTCCCAACAGATACGCAGTATTTT
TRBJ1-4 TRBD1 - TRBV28 CASFSRTGREKLFF TGTGCCAGCTTCTCCCGGACAGGGCGTGAAAAACTGTTTTTT
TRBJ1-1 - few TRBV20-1 CSARPPGPEAFF TGCAGTGCTAGACCCCCAGGGCCCGAAGCTTTCTTT
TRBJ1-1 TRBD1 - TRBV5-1 CASSLGQTGTGRTEAFF TGCGCCAGCAGCTTGGGCCAAACCGGGACAGGGAGGACTGAAGCTTTCTTT
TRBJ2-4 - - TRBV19 CASSMKFTLAKNIQYF TGTGCCAGTAGTATGAAATTTACACTAGCCAAAAACATTCAGTACTTC
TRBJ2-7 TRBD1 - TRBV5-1 CASSSPGQVYEQYF TGCGCCAGCAGCTCACCGGGACAGGTTTACGAGCAGTACTTC
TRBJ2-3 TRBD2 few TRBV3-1 CASRTTSGYTDTQYF TGTGCCAGCAGAACGACTAGCGGATACACAGATACGCAGTATTTT
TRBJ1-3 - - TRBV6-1 CASSPNRENTIYF TGTGCCAGCAGCCCAAATCGAGAAAACACCATATATTTT
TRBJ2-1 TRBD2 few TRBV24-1 CATSGTSGRNEQFF TGTGCCACCAGTGGCACTAGCGGTCGAAATGAGCAGTTCTTC
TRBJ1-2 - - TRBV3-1 CASGRPGPQIDGYTF TGTGCCAGCGGCCGTCCGGGACCCCAAATAGATGGCTACACCTTC
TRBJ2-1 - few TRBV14 CASSHSVLTSLGNEQFF TGTGCCAGCAGCCACTCCGTCCTAACTAGCTTGGGGAATGAGCAGTTCTTC
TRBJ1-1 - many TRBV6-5 CASSSEMNTEAFF TGTGCCAGCAGCTCGGAGATGAACACTGAAGCTTTCTTT
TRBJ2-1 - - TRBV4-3 CASSQDREDEQFF TGCGCCAGCAGCCAAGATAGAGAAGATGAGCAGTTCTTC
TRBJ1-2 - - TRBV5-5 CASSPSSAGYTF TGTGCCAGCAGCCCCTCGTCGGCTGGCTACACCTTC
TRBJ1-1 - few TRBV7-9 CAGSLLGGAFF TGTGCCGGCAGCTTACTAGGGGGTGCTTTCTTT
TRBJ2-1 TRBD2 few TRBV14 CASSQYASGGNEQFF TGTGCCAGCAGCCAATATGCATCGGGGGGTAATGAGCAGTTCTTC
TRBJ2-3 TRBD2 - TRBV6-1 CASRRLWTSGRGTDTQYF TGTGCCAGCAGAAGACTTTGGACTAGCGGGAGGGGCACAGATACGCAGTATTTT
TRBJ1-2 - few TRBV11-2 CASSPQQVNYGYTF TGTGCCAGTAGCCCCCAACAGGTTAACTATGGCTACACCTTC
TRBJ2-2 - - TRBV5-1 CASRQGTFSTGELFF TGCGCCAGCAGGCAGGGAACTTTCAGCACCGGGGAGCTGTTTTTT
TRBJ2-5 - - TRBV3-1 CASSQAPGTQETQYF TGTGCCAGCAGCCAAGCCCCCGGGACTCAAGAGACCCAGTACTTC
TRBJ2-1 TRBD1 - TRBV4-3 CASSLGTEPNKQFF TGCGCCAGCAGCCTTGGGACAGAACCCAATAAGCAGTTCTTC